This T cell receptor beta chain emerged from a study of human CD8 memory T cell subsets. Study results and limitations: Going by Chao1 estimates, stem-like memory T cells seemed to be more diverse than precursor exhausted T cells.

With respect to this clonotype: Its cognate antigen is unknown.

The germline CDR1 and CDR2 sequences are MNHNY and SVGAGI (reference sequence). CDR3 length: 12 residues. UMI-labeled 5' RACE was the method by which TCR beta libraries were made. After re-calling the 5' RACE reads, TCRdb lists one entry per CDR3 protein, DNA absent. The ten top clones account for about 15%, within a sample of about 8,800 distinct CDR3 sequences. It was CCR7+ PD-1+ TIGIT+ early memory CD8+ T cells with exhausted-like traits that constituted TPEX cells. This TCR derives from a human donor in good health. The sample was CD8+ T cells from PBMCs. The V gene is TRBV6-6, the J gene TRBJ1-2; the D call of TRBD1 rests on TCRdb alone, since no DNA is present to check it. CDR3 region: CASSGTGVGYTF.